These T cell receptor beta chains were read from a single sample in a study of cytomegalovirus exposure and HLA in healthy donors. The table came from immunoSEQ multiplex PCR; TCRdb's copy has only in-frame clones and leaves some out. This repertoire shows 90,000 to 120,000 clones, around 67% found once; its top ten account for 12% to 15%. Sequencing was carried out using PBMCs. The origin of the receptors is a woman between 35 and 50 years old in good health and CMV-seropositive. Each CDR3 is given with its conserved first and last residue. A D gene is named only where the DNA matches it firmly. Clone sizes are given selectively: once, few, many, or a class where the clone is expanded.

size	V	J	D	CDR3	DNA
-	TRBV6-5	TRBJ2-2	-	CASRRNTGELFF	TGTGCCAGCAGGCGGAACACCGGGGAGCTGTTTTTT
once	TRBV27	TRBJ1-3	-	CASSSRDGNTIYF	TGTGCCAGCAGTTCCAGGGATGGAAACACCATATATTTT
-	TRBV19	TRBJ2-5	TRBD1	CASSIGRDRGGQYF	TGTGCCAGTAGTATAGGAAGGGACAGGGGAGGCCAGTACTTC
-	TRBV10-3	TRBJ1-1	TRBD1	CAISGGQGIPEAFF	TGTGCCATCAGTGGGGGACAGGGGATCCCTGAAGCTTTCTTT
-	TRBV2	TRBJ1-6	-	CASSVEGINSPLHF	TGTGCCAGCAGTGTGGAGGGTATTAATTCACCCCTCCACTTT
once	TRBV5-6	TRBJ1-5	-	CASSLTPLGNQPQHF	TGTGCCAGCAGCTTGACTCCTTTAGGCAATCAGCCCCAGCATTTT
few	TRBV6-5	TRBJ2-7	TRBD1	CASSYEGDRGPYEQYF	TGTGCCAGCAGTTACGAGGGGGACAGGGGGCCCTACGAGCAGTACTTC
few	TRBV4-1	TRBJ1-5	-	CASSQDQGLRAGLYQPQHF	TGCGCCAGCAGCCAAGATCAAGGTCTTCGGGCAGGACTTTATCAGCCCCAGCATTTT
-	TRBV7-2	TRBJ2-1	TRBD2	CASSKTSGFVNEQFF	TGTGCCAGCAGCAAGACTAGCGGCTTTGTGAATGAGCAGTTCTTC
-	TRBV10-3	TRBJ2-1	TRBD2	CAISVQAGEDNEQFF	TGTGCCATCAGTGTTCAAGCGGGGGAGGACAATGAGCAGTTCTTC
-	TRBV10-2	TRBJ2-7	TRBD1	CASRFQGAYEQYF	TGCGCCAGCAGGTTCCAGGGGGCCTACGAGCAGTACTTC
-	TRBV9	TRBJ1-6	-	CASSVDLYNSPLHF	TGTGCCAGCAGCGTAGATCTTTATAATTCACCCCTCCACTTT
-	TRBV7-2	TRBJ2-2	TRBD2	CSTGGPGELFF	TGCTCAACGGGGGGTCCCGGGGAGCTGTTTTTT
-	TRBV5-1	TRBJ2-5	TRBD1	CASSSEQGEETQYF	TGCGCCAGCAGCTCGGAGCAGGGGGAAGAGACCCAGTACTTC
-	TRBV4-2	TRBJ1-5	-	CASSEYSNQPQHF	TGTGCCAGCAGCGAGTATAGCAATCAGCCCCAGCATTTT
few	TRBV28	TRBJ1-2	-	CASSSGGDGYGYTF	TGTGCCAGCAGTTCGGGCGGGGACGGCTATGGCTACACCTTC
once	TRBV13	TRBJ1-5	-	CASSLANQPQHF	TGTGCCAGCAGCCTTGCGAATCAGCCCCAGCATTTT
-	TRBV2	TRBJ2-2	-	CASSGGGLSGELFF	TGTGCCAGCAGTGGTGGGGGGTTGAGCGGGGAGCTGTTTTTT
-	TRBV7-2	TRBJ1-5	-	CASSDTHRVGQPQHF	TGTGCCAGCAGCGATACGCACAGGGTCGGACAGCCCCAGCATTTT
-	TRBV7-9	TRBJ2-1	-	CASSTTGEQFF	TGTGCCAGCAGCACAACAGGGGAGCAGTTCTTC
-	TRBV4-2	TRBJ1-1	-	CASTARWGGGSGTEAFF	TGTGCCAGCACCGCAAGATGGGGCGGGGGGTCGGGGACTGAAGCTTTCTTT
few	TRBV15	TRBJ1-5	-	CATSRDPGNQPQHF	TGTGCCACCAGCAGAGATCCCGGCAATCAGCCCCAGCATTTT
few	TRBV6-1	TRBJ1-2	-	CASSEAGAFYGYTF	TGTGCCAGCAGTGAAGCGGGAGCATTTTATGGCTACACCTTC
-	TRBV18	TRBJ2-7	TRBD1	CASSPPGQGGTEQYF	TGTGCCAGCTCACCCCCGGGACAGGGAGGAACCGAGCAGTACTTC
few	TRBV30	TRBJ2-1	TRBD2	CAWGLAGGFSYNEQFF	TGTGCCTGGGGACTAGCGGGGGGGTTTTCCTACAATGAGCAGTTCTTC
-	TRBV6-6	TRBJ2-7	TRBD1	CASKDRGGNEQYF	TGTGCCAGCAAGGACAGGGGAGGGAACGAGCAGTACTTC
-	TRBV5-1	TRBJ2-1	TRBD1	CASSSSGGNEQFF	TGCGCCAGCAGCTCATCAGGGGGCAATGAGCAGTTCTTC
-	TRBV6-5	TRBJ1-4	-	CASSYGEQGVEKLFF	TGTGCCAGCAGTTACGGCGAACAGGGAGTTGAAAAACTGTTTTTT
-	TRBV6-5	TRBJ2-2	-	CASSSGSRTGELFF	TGTGCCAGCTCCTCGGGGTCGCGGACCGGGGAGCTGTTTTTT
once	TRBV6-5	TRBJ1-6	-	CASKQGRSPLHF	TGTGCCAGCAAACAGGGCCGTTCACCCCTCCACTTT
few	TRBV5-4	TRBJ1-3	-	CASSPQGSGNTIYF	TGTGCCAGCAGCCCACAGGGTTCTGGAAACACCATATATTTT
-	TRBV9	TRBJ1-1	TRBD1	CASSVGGTGNTEAFF	TGTGCCAGCAGCGTCGGCGGGACAGGGAACACTGAAGCTTTCTTT
-	TRBV29-1	TRBJ2-3	TRBD1	CSVLGDRGSLDTQYF	TGCAGCGTCCTAGGGGACAGGGGATCCCTTGATACGCAGTATTTT
-	TRBV4-2	TRBJ2-3	-	CASSQAWKRSTDTQYF	TGTGCCAGCAGCCAAGCATGGAAGCGGAGCACAGATACGCAGTATTTT
-	TRBV5-1	TRBJ2-7	-	CASSPAGRFYEQYF	TGCGCCAGCAGTCCCGCAGGCAGATTCTACGAGCAGTACTTC
-	TRBV2	TRBJ1-2	-	CASSDGRSRADTF	TGTGCCAGCAGTGACGGACGGAGCCGAGCGGACACCTTC
few	TRBV5-8	TRBJ2-1	-	CASSLYPDNYNEQFF	TGTGCCAGCAGCTTGTACCCAGACAACTACAATGAGCAGTTCTTC
few	TRBV2	TRBJ2-7	-	CASKPAGTYEQYF	TGTGCCAGCAAGCCGGCAGGGACCTACGAGCAGTACTTC
-	TRBV25-1	TRBJ2-7	TRBD1	CASSDPRGPLEQYF	TGTGCCAGCAGTGATCCGAGGGGGCCCCTCGAGCAGTACTTC
-	TRBV5-4	TRBJ2-1	TRBD1	CASSSGQGAGYNEQFF	TGTGCCAGCAGCTCCGGACAGGGGGCCGGCTACAATGAGCAGTTCTTC
-	TRBV6-1	TRBJ2-7	TRBD1	CASSRDRGYEQYF	TGTGCCAGCAGCCGGGACAGGGGCTACGAGCAGTACTTC
-	TRBV10-3	TRBJ2-7	TRBD1	CAISADRPYEQYF	TGTGCCATCAGTGCGGACAGGCCTTACGAGCAGTACTTC
-	TRBV6-1	TRBJ2-7	-	CASSEPRQISYEQYF	TGTGCCAGCAGTGAACCCCGACAGATTTCCTACGAGCAGTACTTC
-	TRBV4-1	TRBJ2-7	TRBD1	CASSQAYGTGPIYEQYF	TGCGCCAGCAGCCAAGCCTACGGGACAGGGCCGATCTACGAGCAGTACTTC
-	TRBV18	TRBJ1-1	-	CASSPGGPEAFF	TGTGCCAGCTCACCAGGGGGCCCTGAAGCTTTCTTT
-	TRBV2	TRBJ2-6	-	CASSEGVRGTGANVLTF	TGTGCCAGCAGTGAAGGAGTCAGGGGAACTGGGGCCAACGTCCTGACTTTC
-	TRBV5-6	TRBJ2-1	-	CASSLLRLQGVENEQFF	TGTGCCAGCAGCTTGTTAAGGTTACAGGGAGTGGAGAATGAGCAGTTCTTC
-	TRBV6-5	TRBJ2-7	-	CASSYKGVSSYEQYF	TGTGCCAGCAGTTATAAGGGGGTTTCGTCCTACGAGCAGTACTTC
-	TRBV5-1	TRBJ2-1	TRBD2	CASSFTSGDEQFF	TGCGCCAGCAGCTTCACTAGCGGCGATGAGCAGTTCTTC
-	TRBV5-1	TRBJ1-4	-	CASSLAGANEKLFF	TGCGCCAGCAGCTTGGCAGGGGCTAATGAAAAACTGTTTTTT
-	TRBV10-2	TRBJ1-1	-	CASSVERNTEAFF	TGCGCCAGCAGTGTGGAGAGGAACACTGAAGCTTTCTTT
-	TRBV25-1	TRBJ2-1	-	CASSPSWGLSYNEQFF	TGTGCCAGCAGCCCCAGTTGGGGGCTCTCCTACAATGAGCAGTTCTTC
-	TRBV7-8	TRBJ2-7	-	CASSFGGHSYEQYF	TGTGCCAGCAGCTTCGGGGGGCACTCCTACGAGCAGTACTTC